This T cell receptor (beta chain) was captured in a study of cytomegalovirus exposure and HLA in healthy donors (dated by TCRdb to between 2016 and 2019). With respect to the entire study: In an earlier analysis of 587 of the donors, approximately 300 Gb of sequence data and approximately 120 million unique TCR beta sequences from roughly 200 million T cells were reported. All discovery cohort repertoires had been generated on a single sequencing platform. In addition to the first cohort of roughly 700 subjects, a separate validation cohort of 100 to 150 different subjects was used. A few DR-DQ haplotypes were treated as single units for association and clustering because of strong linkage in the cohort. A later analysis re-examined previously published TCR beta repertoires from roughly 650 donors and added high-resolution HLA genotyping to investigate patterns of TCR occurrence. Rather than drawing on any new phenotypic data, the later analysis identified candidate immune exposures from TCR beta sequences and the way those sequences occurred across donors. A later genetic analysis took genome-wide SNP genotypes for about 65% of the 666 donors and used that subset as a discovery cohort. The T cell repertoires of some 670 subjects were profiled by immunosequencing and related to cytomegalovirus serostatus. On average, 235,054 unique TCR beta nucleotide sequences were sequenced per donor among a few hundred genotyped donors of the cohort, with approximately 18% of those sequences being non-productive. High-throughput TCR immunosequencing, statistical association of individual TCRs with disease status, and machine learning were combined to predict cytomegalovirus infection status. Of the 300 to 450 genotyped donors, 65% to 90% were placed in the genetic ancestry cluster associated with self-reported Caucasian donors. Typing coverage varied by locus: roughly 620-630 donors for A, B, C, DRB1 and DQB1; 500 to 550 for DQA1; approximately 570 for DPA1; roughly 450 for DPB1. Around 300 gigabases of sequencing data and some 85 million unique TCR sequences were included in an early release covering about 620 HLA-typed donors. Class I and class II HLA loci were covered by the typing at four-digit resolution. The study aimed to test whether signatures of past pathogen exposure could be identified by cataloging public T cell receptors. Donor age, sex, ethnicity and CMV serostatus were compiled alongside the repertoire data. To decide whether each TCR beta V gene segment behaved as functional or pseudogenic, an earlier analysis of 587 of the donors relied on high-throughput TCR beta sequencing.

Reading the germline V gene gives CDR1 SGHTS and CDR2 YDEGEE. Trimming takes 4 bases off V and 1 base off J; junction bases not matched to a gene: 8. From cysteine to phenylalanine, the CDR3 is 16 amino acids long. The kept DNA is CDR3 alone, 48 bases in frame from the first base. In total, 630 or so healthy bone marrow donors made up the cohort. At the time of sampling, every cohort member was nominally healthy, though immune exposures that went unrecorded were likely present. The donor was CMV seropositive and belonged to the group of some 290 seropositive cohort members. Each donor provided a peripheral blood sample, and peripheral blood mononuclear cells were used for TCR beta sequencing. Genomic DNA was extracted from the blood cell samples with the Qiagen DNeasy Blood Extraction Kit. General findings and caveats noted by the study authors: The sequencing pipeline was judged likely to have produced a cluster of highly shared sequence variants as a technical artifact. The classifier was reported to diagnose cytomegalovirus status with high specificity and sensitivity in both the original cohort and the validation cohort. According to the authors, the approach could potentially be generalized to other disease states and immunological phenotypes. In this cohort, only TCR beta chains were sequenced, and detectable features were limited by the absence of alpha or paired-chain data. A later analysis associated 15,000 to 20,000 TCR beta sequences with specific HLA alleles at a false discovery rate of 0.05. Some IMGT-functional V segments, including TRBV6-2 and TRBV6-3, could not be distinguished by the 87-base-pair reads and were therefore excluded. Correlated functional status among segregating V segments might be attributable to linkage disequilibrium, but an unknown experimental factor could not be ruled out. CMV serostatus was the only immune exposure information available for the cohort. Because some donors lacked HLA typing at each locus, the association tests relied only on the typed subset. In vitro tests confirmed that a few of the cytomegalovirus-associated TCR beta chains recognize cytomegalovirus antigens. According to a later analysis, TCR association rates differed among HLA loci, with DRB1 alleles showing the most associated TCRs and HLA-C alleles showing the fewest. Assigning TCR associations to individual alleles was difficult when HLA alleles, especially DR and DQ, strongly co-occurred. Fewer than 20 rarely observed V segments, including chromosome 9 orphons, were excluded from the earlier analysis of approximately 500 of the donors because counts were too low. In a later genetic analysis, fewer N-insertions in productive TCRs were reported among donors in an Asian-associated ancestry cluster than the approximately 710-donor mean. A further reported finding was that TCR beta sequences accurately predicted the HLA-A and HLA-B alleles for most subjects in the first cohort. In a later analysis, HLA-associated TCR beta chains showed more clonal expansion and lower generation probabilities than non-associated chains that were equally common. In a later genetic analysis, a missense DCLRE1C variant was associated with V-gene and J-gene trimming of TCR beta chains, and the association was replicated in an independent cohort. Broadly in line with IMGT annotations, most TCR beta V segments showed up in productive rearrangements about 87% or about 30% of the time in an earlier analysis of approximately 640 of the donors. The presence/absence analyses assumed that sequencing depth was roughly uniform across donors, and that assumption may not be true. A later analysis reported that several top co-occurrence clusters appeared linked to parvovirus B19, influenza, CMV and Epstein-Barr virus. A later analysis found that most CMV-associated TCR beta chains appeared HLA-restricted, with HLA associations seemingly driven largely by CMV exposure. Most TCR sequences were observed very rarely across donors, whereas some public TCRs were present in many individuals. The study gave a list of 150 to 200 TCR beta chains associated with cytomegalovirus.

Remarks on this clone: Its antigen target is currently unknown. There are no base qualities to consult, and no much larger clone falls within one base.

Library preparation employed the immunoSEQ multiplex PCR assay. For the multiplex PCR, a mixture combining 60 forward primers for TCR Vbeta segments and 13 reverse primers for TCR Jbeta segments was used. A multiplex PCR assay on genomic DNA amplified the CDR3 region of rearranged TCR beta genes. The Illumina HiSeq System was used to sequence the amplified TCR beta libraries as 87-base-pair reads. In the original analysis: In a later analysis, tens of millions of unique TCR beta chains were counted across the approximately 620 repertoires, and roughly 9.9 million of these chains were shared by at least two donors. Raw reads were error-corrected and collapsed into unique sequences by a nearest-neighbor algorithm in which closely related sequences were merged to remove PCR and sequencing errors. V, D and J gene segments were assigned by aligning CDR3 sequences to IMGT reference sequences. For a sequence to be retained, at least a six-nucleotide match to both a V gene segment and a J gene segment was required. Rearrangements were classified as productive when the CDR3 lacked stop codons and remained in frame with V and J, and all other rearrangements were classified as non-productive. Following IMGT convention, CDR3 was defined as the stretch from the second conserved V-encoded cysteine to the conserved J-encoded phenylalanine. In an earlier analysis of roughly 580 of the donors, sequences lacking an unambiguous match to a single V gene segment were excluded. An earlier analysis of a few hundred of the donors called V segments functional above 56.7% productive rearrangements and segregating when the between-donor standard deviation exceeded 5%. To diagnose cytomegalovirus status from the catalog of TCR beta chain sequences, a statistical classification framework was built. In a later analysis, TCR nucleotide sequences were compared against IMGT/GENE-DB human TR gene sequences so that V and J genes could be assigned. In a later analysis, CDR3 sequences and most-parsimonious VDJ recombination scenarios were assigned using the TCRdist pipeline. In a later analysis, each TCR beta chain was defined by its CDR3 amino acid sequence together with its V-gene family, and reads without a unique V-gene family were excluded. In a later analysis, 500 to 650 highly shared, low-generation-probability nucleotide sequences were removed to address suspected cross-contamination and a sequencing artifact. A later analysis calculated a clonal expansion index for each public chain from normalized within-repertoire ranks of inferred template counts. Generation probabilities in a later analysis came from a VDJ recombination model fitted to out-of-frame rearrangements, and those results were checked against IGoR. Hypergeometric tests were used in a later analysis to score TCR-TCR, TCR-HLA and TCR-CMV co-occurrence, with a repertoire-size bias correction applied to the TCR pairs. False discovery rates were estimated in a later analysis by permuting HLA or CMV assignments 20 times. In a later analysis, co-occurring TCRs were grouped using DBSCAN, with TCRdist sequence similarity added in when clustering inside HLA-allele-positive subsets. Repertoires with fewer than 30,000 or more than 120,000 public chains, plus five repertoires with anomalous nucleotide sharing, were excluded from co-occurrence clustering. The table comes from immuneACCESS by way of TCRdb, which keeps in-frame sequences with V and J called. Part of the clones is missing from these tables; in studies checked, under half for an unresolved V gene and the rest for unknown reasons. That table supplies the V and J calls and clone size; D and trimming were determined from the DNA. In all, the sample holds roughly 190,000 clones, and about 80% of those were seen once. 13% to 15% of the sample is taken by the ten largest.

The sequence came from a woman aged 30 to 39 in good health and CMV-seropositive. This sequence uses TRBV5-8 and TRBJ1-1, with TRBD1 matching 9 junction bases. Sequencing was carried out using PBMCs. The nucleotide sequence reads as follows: TGTGCCAGCAGCCGAAGGACAGGGGACGGGAACACTGAAGCTTTCTTT. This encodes CASSRRTGDGNTEAFF.